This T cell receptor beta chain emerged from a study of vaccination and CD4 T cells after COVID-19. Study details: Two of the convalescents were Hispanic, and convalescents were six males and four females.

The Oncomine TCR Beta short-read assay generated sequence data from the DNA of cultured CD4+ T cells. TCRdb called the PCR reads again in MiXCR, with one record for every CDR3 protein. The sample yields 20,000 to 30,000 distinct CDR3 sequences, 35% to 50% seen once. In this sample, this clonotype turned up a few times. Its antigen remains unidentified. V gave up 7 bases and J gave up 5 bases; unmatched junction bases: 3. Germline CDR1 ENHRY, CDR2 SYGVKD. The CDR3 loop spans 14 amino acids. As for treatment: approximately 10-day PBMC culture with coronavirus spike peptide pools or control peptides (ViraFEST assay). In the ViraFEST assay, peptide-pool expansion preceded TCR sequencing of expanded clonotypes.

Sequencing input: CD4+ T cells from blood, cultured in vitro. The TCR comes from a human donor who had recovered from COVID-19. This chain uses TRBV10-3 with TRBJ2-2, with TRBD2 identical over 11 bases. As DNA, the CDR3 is TGTGCCATCACGACTAGCGGGAAGACCGGGGAGCTGTTTTTT. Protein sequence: CAITTSGKTGELFF.